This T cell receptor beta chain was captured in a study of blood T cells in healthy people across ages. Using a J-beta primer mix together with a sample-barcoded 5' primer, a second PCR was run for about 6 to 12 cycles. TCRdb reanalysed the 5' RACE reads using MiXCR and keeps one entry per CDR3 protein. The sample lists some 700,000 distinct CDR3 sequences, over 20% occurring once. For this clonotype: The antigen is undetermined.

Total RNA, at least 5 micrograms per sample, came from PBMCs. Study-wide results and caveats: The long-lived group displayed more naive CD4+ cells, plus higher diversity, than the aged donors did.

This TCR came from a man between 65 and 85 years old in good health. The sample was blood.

The CDR3 sequence is CASSLTGYTF. CDR3 coding DNA: TGTGCCAGCAGTTTGACGGGCTACACCTTC. The chain employs TRBV12-3 or TRBV12-4 and TRBJ1-2; D unclear. The CDR3 is 10 amino acids. V lost 3 bases to trimming and J lost 8 bases, with 4 bases between them.